A single sample gave rise to the 12 T cell receptor beta chains below, sequenced in a study of blood T cell repertoires in COVID-19. Libraries were prepared by immunoSEQ multiplex PCR; TCRdb keeps only in-frame clonotypes and omits some of them. The sample yields 95,000 to 120,000 clones, 70% to 90% seen once. The sequenced material came from peripheral blood. The receptors were gathered from a man aged 40-49 years with acute or convalescent COVID-19.

This clone has only one observation. The chain uses TRBV29-1 and TRBJ2-1, with 9 bases fitting TRBD1. V lost 3 bases and J lost 3; bases outside the gene matches: 12. The CDR3 is 17 residues long. Germline V gene data show CDR1 as SQVTM and CDR2 as ANQGSEA. The CDR3 sequence: CSVDGFRTGVSYNEQFF. The CDR3 bases are TGCAGCGTTGACGGTTTCCGGACAGGGGTAAGCTACAATGAGCAGTTCTTC.

Written as DNA, the CDR3 is TGTGCCAGCACCACTTCCGGGGGGCGCACTGAAGCTTTCTTT. It is translated as CASTTSGGRTEAFF. The V gene is TRBV6-5, the J gene TRBJ1-1; D is possibly TRBD1 (6 bases). The V gene lost 7 bases and the J gene lost 4 bases, with 16 bases spanning the gap. The CDR3 sequence is 14 residues long. CDR1 MNHEY and CDR2 SVGAGI come from the germline V gene.

The chain carries TRBV4-2 and TRBJ1-4; D call uncertain. The CDR3 runs to 14 residues. Between the trimmed V and J ends, which lost 0 bases and 4 bases, there was a span of 6 bases. The germline CDR1 and CDR2 sequences are LGHNA and YNFKEQ. In nucleotides, the CDR3 is TGTGCCAGCAGCCAAGATGTCCATAATGAAAAACTGTTTTTT. Its translation: CASSQDVHNEKLFF.

This clone was seen a handful of times. V and J are TRBV5-1 and TRBJ1-6; D uncertain. V was shortened by 0 bases and J by 5 bases, with 3 bases between the two germline ends. This CDR3 has 13 residues. Germline-derived CDR1 and CDR2 are SGHRS and YFSETQ. The CDR3 is CASSLADNSPLHF. The DNA for the CDR3 is TGCGCCAGCAGCTTGGCTGATAATTCACCCCTCCACTTT.

This chain uses TRBV5-1 with TRBJ1-2, with 10 bases aligning to TRBD1. Germline loops: CDR1 SGHRS, CDR2 YFSETQ. V trimming: 0 bases; J trimming: 4 bases; junction bases outside the gene matches: 9. The CDR3 covers 17 residues. The CDR3 protein is CASSLAGTGATVYGYTF. For the CDR3, the DNA is TGCGCCAGCAGCTTGGCTGGGACAGGGGCCACAGTCTATGGCTACACCTTC.

V and J are TRBV27 and TRBJ1-6, with 7 positions matching TRBD1. Germline V gene data show CDR1 as MNHEY and CDR2 as SMNVEV (reference sequence). V shed 2 bases, J shed 0 bases, and the junction held 4 bases outside the gene matches. CDR3 length equals 17 residues. CDR3 bases: TGTGCCAGCAGTTTACGGGACAGCCGCTCCTATAATTCACCCCTCCACTTT. This codes for CASSLRDSRSYNSPLHF.

The rearrangement uses TRBV29-1 and TRBJ1-2; tentative D call: TRBD1 (6 bases). V lost 1 base, J lost 7 bases, and 16 bases lay in between. The CDR3 extends over 14 amino acids. Germline V gene data show CDR1 as SQVTM and CDR2 as ANQGSEA. DNA for the CDR3: TGCAGCGTTGAAGCGGGGGCGGGAGGGACTGGCTACACCTTC. Protein sequence: CSVEAGAGGTGYTF.

The chain uses TRBV19 and TRBJ2-3; no clear D. The CDR3 has 19 amino acids. Trimming pared 3 bases from V and 3 bases from J, leaving 25 bases between. Germline lookup yields CDR1 LNHDA and CDR2 SQIVND (reference sequence). DNA for the CDR3: TGTGCCAGTAGTATCAGTCTCCAACTTCCTTCTGGGCAGACAGATACGCAGTATTTT. It translates to CASSISLQLPSGQTDTQYF.

V usage is TRBV27 and J usage is TRBJ2-3; tentative D call: TRBD1 (5 bases). This CDR3 region has 13 residues. V was trimmed by 3 bases and J by 6 bases, leaving 10 bases between them. Germline assignment: CDR1 MNHEY and CDR2 SMNVEV (reference sequence). This CDR3 reads CASSFTGLDTQYF. The DNA of the CDR3 is TGTGCCAGCAGTTTCACAGGCTTGGATACGCAGTATTTT.

The chain employs TRBV20-1 and TRBJ2-7; no clear D. The CDR3 contains 11 residues. From germline, CDR1 is DFQATT and CDR2 SNEGSKA (reference sequence). The germline V and J ends were trimmed by 1 base and 3 bases, with 4 bases remaining between them. The CDR3 protein is CSARAGYEQYF. CDR3 nucleotide sequence: TGCAGTGCTAGAGCAGGCTACGAGCAGTACTTC.

The chain carries TRBV7-2 and TRBJ1-1, with 7 nucleotides matching TRBD1. The CDR3 runs to 13 residues. Germline lookup yields CDR1 SGHTA and CDR2 FQGNSA. V was clipped by 1 base and J by 10 bases; unmatched bases: 6. In DNA form, the CDR3 reads TGTGCCAGCAGCTTAGAATTGAACAGGGGAGCTTTCTTT. Translation gives CASSLELNRGAFF.

The chain couples TRBV18 to TRBJ1-1; D remains unclear. Germline V gene sequence: CDR1 KGHSH, CDR2 LQKENI. V was cut by 3 bases and J by 2 bases, with 7 bases left in between. The CDR3 consists of 13 residues. Here the CDR3 DNA reads TGTGCCAGCTCACCGAACAGAAACACTGAAGCTTTCTTT. Protein product: CASSPNRNTEAFF.